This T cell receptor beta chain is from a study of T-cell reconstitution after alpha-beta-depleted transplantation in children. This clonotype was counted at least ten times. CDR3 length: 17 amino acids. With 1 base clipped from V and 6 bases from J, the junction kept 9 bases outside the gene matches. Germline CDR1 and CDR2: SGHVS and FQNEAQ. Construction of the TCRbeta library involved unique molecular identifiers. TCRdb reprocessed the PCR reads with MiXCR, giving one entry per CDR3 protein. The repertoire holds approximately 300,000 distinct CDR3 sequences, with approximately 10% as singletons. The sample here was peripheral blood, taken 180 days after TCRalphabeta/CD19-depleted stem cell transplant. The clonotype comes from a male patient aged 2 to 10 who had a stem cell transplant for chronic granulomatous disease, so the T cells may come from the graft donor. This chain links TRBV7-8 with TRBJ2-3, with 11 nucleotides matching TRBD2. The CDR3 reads CASSLGILAGGSDTQYF. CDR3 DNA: TGTGCCAGCAGCTTAGGGATCCTAGCGGGAGGTTCCGATACGCAGTATTTT.